These 20 T cell receptor beta chains were all obtained from the same sample, sequenced in a study of T-cell reconstitution after alpha-beta-depleted transplantation in children. Preparation of the TCRbeta library used unique molecular identifiers. One entry per CDR3 protein results from TCRdb running MiXCR on the PCR reads. The sample has about 160,000 distinct CDR3 sequences, approximately 10% seen once. Sample: PBMCs, taken before TCRalphabeta/CD19-depleted stem cell transplant. These receptors were obtained from a boy younger than 10 with acute myeloid leukemia, due to receive a stem cell transplant.

This clonotype was found many times. The rearrangement links TRBV20-1 to TRBJ1-6; no clear D gene. The CDR3 runs 13 residues. Germline lookup yields CDR1 DFQATT and CDR2 SNEGSKA (reference sequence). V gave up 6 bases and J gave up 5 bases, with 11 bases separating them. CDR3 DNA sequence: TGCAGTGCCAGGACCGAGAATAATTCACCCCTCCACTTT. Protein product: CSARTENNSPLHF.

This clonotype was counted many times. The chain joins TRBV10-3 to TRBJ2-1; 7 bases agree with TRBD2. The J segment lost 7 bases and the V segment lost 5 bases, leaving 5 bases of the junction unmatched. Germline loops: CDR1 ENHRY, CDR2 SYGVKD. This CDR3 region has 13 residues. The CDR3 DNA reads as TGTGCCATCAGTCCGGCGGGAGAGAATGAGCAGTTCTTC. This codes for CAISPAGENEQFF.

This clonotype was observed at least ten times. The V gene is TRBV12-3 or TRBV12-4, the J gene TRBJ1-1; the match to TRBD1 covers 9 bases. J lost 6 bases, V lost 3 bases, and 5 bases had no gene match. This CDR3 is built from 14 residues. CDR3 protein: CASSFGTGYPEAFF. The CDR3 nucleotides are TGTGCCAGCAGTTTTGGGACAGGGTACCCTGAAGCTTTCTTT.

The genes are TRBV4-1 and TRBJ2-7, with 8 bases lining up with TRBD2. The CDR3 consists of 17 residues. V was pared by 1 base and J by 7 bases, with 15 bases of the junction left unmatched. Germline CDR1 and CDR2: MGHRA and YSYEKL. CDR3 nucleotide sequence: TGCGCCAGCAGCCAAGGAGGGTGGGCCAGCGGGAGAGTTGAGCAGTACTTC. Translation gives CASSQGGWASGRVEQYF.

This clonotype was found many times. The chain has TRBV10-3 and TRBJ2-5, with TRBD1 matching over 9 bases. V lost 7 bases to trimming and J lost 10 bases; unmatched junction nucleotides: 7. This CDR3 is 12 amino acids long. Germline CDR1 and CDR2: ENHRY and SYGVKD. The CDR3 DNA is TGTGCCATCACCAACACAGGGGGCGACCAGTACTTC. The encoded protein is CAITNTGGDQYF.

This clonotype was counted ten times or more. V is TRBV27 and J is TRBJ2-3; TRBD1 aligns across 9 bases. The CDR3 covers 14 residues. The junction had 5 bases not matched to a gene; V was cut back by 2 bases and J by 8 bases. From germline, CDR1 is MNHEY and CDR2 SMNVEV (reference sequence). The CDR3 DNA reads TGTGCCAGCAGTTTAGGGACAGGGACGATTACGCAGTATTTT. Its translation: CASSLGTGTITQYF.

The CDR3 loop reads CSATALPYQETQYF. CDR3 nucleotides: TGCAGTGCTACAGCTTTACCGTACCAAGAGACCCAGTACTTC. The V gene is TRBV20-1, the J gene TRBJ2-5, with D hard to call. V lost 4 bases, J lost 0 bases, and 12 bases lay in between. Looked up from germline, CDR1 is DFQATT and CDR2 is SNEGSKA (reference sequence). This CDR3 is built from 14 residues.

In its sample, this clonotype ranks as large. The gene calls are TRBV3-1 and TRBJ2-1; 14 bases fit TRBD2. The CDR3 contains 15 residues. The germline CDR1 and CDR2 sequences are LGHDT and YNNKEL (reference sequence). V dropped 3 bases and J dropped 9; count of bases not matched to a gene: 4. The chain's CDR3 is CASSQGLAGAFEQFF. The DNA of the CDR3 is TGTGCCAGCAGCCAGGGACTAGCGGGAGCTTTTGAGCAGTTCTTC.

This clonotype was observed many times. The rearrangement links TRBV20-1 to TRBJ2-2; D is possibly TRBD1 or TRBD2 (5 bases each). The CDR3 is 16 residues long. Trimming pared 5 bases from V and 5 bases from J, leaving 21 bases between. Germline CDR1 reads DFQATT; CDR2 reads SNEGSKA (reference sequence). CDR3 coding DNA: TGCAGTGCTCGCCCGCGTGGGGGTTGGGTGACCGGGGAGCTGTTTTTT. It encodes CSARPRGGWVTGELFF.

This clonotype was detected many times. V and J are TRBV12-3 or TRBV12-4 and TRBJ2-2; TRBD1 matches at 8 bases. With 6 bases clipped from V and 4 bases from J, the junction kept 10 bases outside the gene matches. This CDR3 region has 16 residues. This CDR3 reads CASRGTGGILTGELFF. In DNA form, the CDR3 reads TGTGCCAGCAGAGGCACAGGGGGAATTCTCACCGGGGAGCTGTTTTTT.

About this clonotype: This may arise from a read error, as a much more abundant clone is one base away. The genes are TRBV4-1 and TRBJ1-1; D is unclear. The V end lost 1 base, the J end lost 1 base, and 10 bases lay between the germline ends. Germline V gene data show CDR1 as MGHRA and CDR2 as YSYEKL. The CDR3 is made up of 15 amino acids. CDR3 DNA sequence: TGCGCCAGCAGCCAAGGTTCTAACCGGAACACTGAAGCTTTCTTT. It specifies CASSQGSNRNTEAFF.

CDR3 nucleotide sequence: TGTGCCAGCAGCAGGGCCGGGACAGGGGGTGAAGCCCAGCATTTT. Translated: CASSRAGTGGEAQHF. This sequence joins TRBV7-8 and TRBJ1-5; 11 nucleotides match TRBD1. Germline loops: CDR1 SGHVS, CDR2 FQNEAQ. The CDR3 runs to 15 residues. Trimming took 5 bases from V and 11 from J; bases not matched to a gene: 11.

For this clonotype: A much larger clone sits a single nucleotide away, making a read error possible. The chain combines TRBV20-1 with TRBJ2-1, with TRBD2 identical over 12 bases. The CDR3 runs to 16 residues. Germline CDR1 is DFQATT and CDR2 is SNEGSKA (reference sequence). Here the CDR3 reads CCARDLTSGRYNEQFF. The CDR3 DNA is TGCTGTGCTAGAGATCTAACTAGCGGGAGGTACAATGAGCAGTTCTTC.

This clonotype was counted many times. This chain joins TRBV7-8 and TRBJ2-7; D call uncertain. This CDR3 is built from 13 residues. Trimming took off 1 base at V and 5 bases at J, with 9 bases between the two ends. Germline V gene sequence: CDR1 SGHVS, CDR2 FQNEAQ. CDR3 DNA sequence: TGTGCCAGCAGCTTAGGGCCCGGTAACGAGCAGTACGTC. It codes for CASSLGPGNEQYV.

Many counts were recorded for this clonotype. The rearrangement uses TRBV5-1 and TRBJ2-7; no clear D. From germline, CDR1 is SGHRS and CDR2 YFSETQ. Trimming shortened V by 1 base and J by 3 bases, and 8 bases separated the two germline ends. The CDR3 extends over 13 amino acids. CDR3 loop: CASSLTDFYEQYF. CDR3 coding DNA: TGCGCCAGCAGCTTGACAGATTTCTACGAGCAGTACTTC.

This clonotype has a handful of counts. The genes are TRBV7-9 and TRBJ1-6; D might be TRBD1 (5 bases). Germline V gene data show CDR1 as SEHNR and CDR2 as FQNEAQ (reference sequence). There are 15 residues in the CDR3. Trimming removed 7 bases at V and 5 bases at J, with 15 bases between. DNA of the CDR3: TGTGCCAGCACCCTACGGGGGTCCGATAATTCACCCCTCCACTTT. Its translation is CASTLRGSDNSPLHF.

The rearrangement links TRBV12-5 to TRBJ2-2, with 7 positions matching TRBD1. The CDR3 has 17 residues. Germline lookup yields CDR1 LGHNT and CDR2 FRNRAP. The junction had 14 bases not matched to a gene; V was cut back by 6 bases and J by 4 bases. In DNA, the CDR3 is TGTGCTAGTGGCATCAAGGCCGGACAGGTGGGCACCGGGGAGCTGTTTTTT. It specifies CASGIKAGQVGTGELFF.

Many counts were recorded for this clonotype. This rearrangement joins TRBV5-1 to TRBJ2-1; TRBD2 aligns across 8 bases. The V gene's germline CDR1 is SGHRS and CDR2 YFSETQ. This CDR3 contains 19 residues. The junction had 15 bases not matched to a gene; V was cut back by 4 bases and J by 0 bases. The chain's CDR3 is CASSITQGGRSSSYNEQFF. The CDR3 region has the DNA TGCGCCAGCAGCATAACCCAGGGCGGGAGGTCCAGCTCCTACAATGAGCAGTTCTTC.

There are many counts of this clonotype. The gene calls are TRBV5-1 and TRBJ2-1, with 9 bases matching TRBD2. V shed 5 bases, J shed 2 bases, and the junction held 2 bases outside the gene matches. This CDR3 has 14 amino acids. The V gene's germline CDR1 is SGHRS and CDR2 YFSETQ. Written as DNA, the CDR3 is TGCGCCAGCAGAGAGCGGGGGGCCTACAATGAGCAGTTCTTC. This translates into CASRERGAYNEQFF.

This clonotype was detected many times. This chain joins TRBV29-1 and TRBJ1-1; no firm D call. The CDR3 is 14 amino acids. From germline, CDR1 is SQVTM and CDR2 ANQGSEA. V lost 5 bases and J 11 bases, leaving 24 bases between the germline ends. The CDR3 spells CSVLPRTTSNEAFF. Written as DNA, the CDR3 is TGCAGCGTTCTTCCCAGGACGACATCCAACGAGGCTTTCTTT. Supplemented by reference TRBV29-1 and TRBJ1-1, the full variable domain reads SAVISQKPSRDICQRGTSLTIQCQVDSQVTMMFWYRQQPGQSLTLIATANQGSEATYESGFVIDKFPISRPNLTFSTLTVSNMSPEDSSIYLCSVLPRTTSNEAFFGQGTRLTVV.